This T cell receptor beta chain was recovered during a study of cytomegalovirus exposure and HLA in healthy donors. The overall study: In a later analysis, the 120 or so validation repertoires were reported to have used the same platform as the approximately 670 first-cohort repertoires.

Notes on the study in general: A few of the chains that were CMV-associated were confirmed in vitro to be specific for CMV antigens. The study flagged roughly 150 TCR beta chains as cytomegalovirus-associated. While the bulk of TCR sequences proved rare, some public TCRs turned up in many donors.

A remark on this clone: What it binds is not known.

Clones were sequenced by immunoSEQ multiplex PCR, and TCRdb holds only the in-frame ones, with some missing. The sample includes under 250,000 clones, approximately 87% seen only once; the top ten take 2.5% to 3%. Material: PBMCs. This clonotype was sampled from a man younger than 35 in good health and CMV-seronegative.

The chain's CDR3 is CASSQGGWGGLDTQYF. The CDR3 nucleotides read TGCGCCAGCAGCCAAGGAGGTTGGGGGGGCCTGGATACGCAGTATTTT. The gene calls are TRBV4-1 and TRBJ2-3; maybe TRBD2 (7 bases). V lost 1 base, J lost 6 bases, and 17 bases lay in between. CDR3 length: 16 amino acids. Germline V lookup: CDR1 MGHRA, CDR2 YSYEKL.